This TCR beta chain was obtained from a study of blood T cell repertoires in COVID-19. Study-wide background: The United States, Italy and Spain were the sources of the acute and convalescent COVID-19 samples. T cells, B-cell-depleted T cells, or PBMCs provided the cDNA or gDNA that served as material.

This CDR3 spans 16 amino acids. The germline CDR1 and CDR2 sequences are SGHRS and YFSETQ. The trim removed 4 bases at V and 4 bases at J, leaving 7 bases unmatched. The authors' processing: Counts of nucleated cells, estimated from reference gene primer amplification, were obtained. Sequencing was performed with immunoSEQ multiplex PCR; in TCRdb, only in-frame clones are kept and a portion is missing. Clone size and the V and J calls come from that table; the DNA yielded D and trimming. The sample holds approximately 130,000 clones, approximately 83% seen once. This receptor was identified in a woman aged 45 to 65 who had recovered from COVID-19. The material sequenced was peripheral blood. The J gene is TRBJ2-2, the V gene TRBV5-1; 10 bases map to TRBD1. The CDR3 loop reads CASSPFDRGLTGELFF. The CDR3 DNA reads TGCGCCAGCAGCCCTTTCGACAGGGGGCTCACCGGGGAGCTGTTTTTT.